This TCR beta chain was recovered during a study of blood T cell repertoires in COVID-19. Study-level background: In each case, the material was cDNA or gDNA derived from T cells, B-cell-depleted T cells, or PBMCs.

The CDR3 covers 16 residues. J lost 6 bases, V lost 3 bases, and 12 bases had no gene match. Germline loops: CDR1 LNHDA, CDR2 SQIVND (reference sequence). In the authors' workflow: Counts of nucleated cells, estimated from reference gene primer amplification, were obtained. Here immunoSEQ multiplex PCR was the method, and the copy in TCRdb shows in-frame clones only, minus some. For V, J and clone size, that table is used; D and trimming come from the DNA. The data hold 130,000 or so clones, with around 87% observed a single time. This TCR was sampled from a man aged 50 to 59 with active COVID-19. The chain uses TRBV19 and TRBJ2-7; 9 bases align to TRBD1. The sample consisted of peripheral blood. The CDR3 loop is CASSIIPGTGLSEQYF. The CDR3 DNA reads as TGTGCCAGTAGTATTATACCCGGGACAGGGCTTAGCGAGCAGTACTTC.